This TCR beta chain was observed in a study of T cell repertoires in cytomegalovirus infection. As for this clonotype: Its antigen is undetermined.

One entry per CDR3 protein results from TCRdb running MiXCR on the reads. This sample yields about 120,000 distinct CDR3 sequences, of which around 10% are seen a single time; 31% belongs to the top ten. Germline loops: CDR1 ENHRY, CDR2 SYGVKD. The V gene lost 4 bases and the J gene lost 3 bases, with 10 bases spanning the gap. The CDR3 runs 14 residues. Sequenced sample: PBMCs, sequenced either directly or after in vitro stimulation (not recorded which). This receptor was identified in a human donor in good health (CMV status not recorded). Some clones in this sample may be carry-over from other donors' samples. The gene calls are TRBV10-3 and TRBJ1-5; D gene ambiguous. CDR3 in DNA: TGTGCCATCAGTGGCACAGCGGTCAATCAGCCCCAGCATTTT. Its protein is CAISGTAVNQPQHF.